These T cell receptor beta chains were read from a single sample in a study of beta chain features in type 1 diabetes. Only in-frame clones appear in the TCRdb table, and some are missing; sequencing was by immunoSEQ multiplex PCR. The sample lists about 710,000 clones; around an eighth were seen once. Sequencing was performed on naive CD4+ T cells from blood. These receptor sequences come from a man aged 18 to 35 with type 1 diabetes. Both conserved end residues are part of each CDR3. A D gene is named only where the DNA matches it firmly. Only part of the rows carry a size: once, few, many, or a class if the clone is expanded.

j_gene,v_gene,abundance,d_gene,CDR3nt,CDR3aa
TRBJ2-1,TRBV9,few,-,TGTGCCAGCAGCTCCCTCGGCGGGGGCTCTCGGGGCGATGAGCAGTTCTTC,CASSSLGGGSRGDEQFF
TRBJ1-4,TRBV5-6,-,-,TGTGCCAGCAGCCGTCGACGGTCAACTAATGAAAAACTGTTTTTT,CASSRRRSTNEKLFF
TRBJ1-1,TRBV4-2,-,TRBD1,TGTGCCAGCAGCCACGACAGGGAGGGCAACACTGAAGCTTTCTTT,CASSHDREGNTEAFF
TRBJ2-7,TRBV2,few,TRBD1,TGTGCCAGCAGGCCCACGGGACAGACCTACGAGCAGTACTTC,CASRPTGQTYEQYF
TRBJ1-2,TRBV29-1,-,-,TGCAGCGTTGAGAGACAAGGGAGTGGCTACACCTTC,CSVERQGSGYTF
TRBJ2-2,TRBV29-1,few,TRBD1,TGCAGCGTTGACAGGGACAGTATTACCGGGGAGCTGTTTTTT,CSVDRDSITGELFF
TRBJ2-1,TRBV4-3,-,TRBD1,TGCGCCAGCAGCCAAGACGGGACAGGGGTAAATGAGCAGTTCTTC,CASSQDGTGVNEQFF
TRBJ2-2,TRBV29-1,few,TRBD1,TGCAGCGTTGCCGGGACAGGGGGGAACACCGGGGAGCTGTTTTTT,CSVAGTGGNTGELFF
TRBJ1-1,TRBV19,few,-,TGTGCCAGTAGTGAGGGGATGAACACTGAAGCTTTCTTT,CASSEGMNTEAFF
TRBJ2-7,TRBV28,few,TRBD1,TGTGCCAGCAGTAATTCGGACAGGCGGGAGCAGTACTTC,CASSNSDRREQYF
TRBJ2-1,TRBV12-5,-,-,TGTGCTAGTGGTTTTGGCGCGGACACTTACAATGAGCAGTTCTTC,CASGFGADTYNEQFF
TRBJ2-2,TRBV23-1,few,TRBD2,TGCGCCAGCCTAACTAGCGGGAGGCTCACCGGGGAGCTGTTTTTT,CASLTSGRLTGELFF
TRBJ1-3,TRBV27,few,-,TGTGCCAGCAGTTCGTGGGACACGGGAACCATATATTTT,CASSSWDTGTIYF
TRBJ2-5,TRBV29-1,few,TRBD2,TGCAGCGGCGCGGGAGAGGGAGGAGAGACCCAGTACTTC,CSGAGEGGETQYF
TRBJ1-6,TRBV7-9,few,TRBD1,TGTGCCAGCAGCTTGCCGGGTGGGACAGGGAGGTCACCCCTCCACTTT,CASSLPGGTGRSPLHF
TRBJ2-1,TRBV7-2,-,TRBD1,TGTGCCAGCAGTTTTACAGGGGGCAATGAGCAGTTCTTC,CASSFTGGNEQFF
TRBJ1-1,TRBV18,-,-,TGTGCCAGCTCACCACCGCTCGCCTCCAACACTGAAGCTTTCTTT,CASSPPLASNTEAFF
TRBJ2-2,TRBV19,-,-,TGTGCCAGTAGTGCTGGTTGGACGAACACCGGGGAGCTGTTTTTT,CASSAGWTNTGELFF
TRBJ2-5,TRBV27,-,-,TGTGCCAGCAGTTACCGGCCCCCACGAACCCAGTACTTC,CASSYRPPRTQYF
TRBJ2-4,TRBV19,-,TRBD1,TGTGCCAGTAGTATAGGACAGGGGGGAAACATTCAGTACTTC,CASSIGQGGNIQYF
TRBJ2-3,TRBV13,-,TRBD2,TGTGCCAGCAGTCAGCGGGGGGGCCCCACAGATACGCAGTATTTT,CASSQRGGPTDTQYF
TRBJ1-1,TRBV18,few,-,TGTGCCAGCTCACCAGGGACGGGGAACACTGAAGCTTTCTTT,CASSPGTGNTEAFF
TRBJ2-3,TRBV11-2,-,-,TGTGCCAGCAGCCCAAGTGGGGGGCCCCGGGGAACAGATACGCAGTATTTT,CASSPSGGPRGTDTQYF
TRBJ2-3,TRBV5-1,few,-,TGCGCCAGCAGCTTGGGCCATACTACAGATACGCAGTATTTT,CASSLGHTTDTQYF
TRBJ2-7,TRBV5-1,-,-,TGCGCCAGCAGCTTTACAGGGGAGGGCTACGAGCAGTACTTC,CASSFTGEGYEQYF
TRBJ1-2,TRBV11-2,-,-,TGTGCCAGCAGCTCTACCGGGGCAGGCGGAGACTATGGCTACACCTTC,CASSSTGAGGDYGYTF
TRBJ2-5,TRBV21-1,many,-,TGTGCCAGCAGCCGCCTAGGGCCAGAGACCCAGTACTTC,CASSRLGPETQYF
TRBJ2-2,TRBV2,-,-,TGTGCCAGCCGAAGGGAGGCCGGGGAGCTGTTTTTT,CASRREAGELFF
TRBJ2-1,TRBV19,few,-,TGTGCCAGTAGTATGAGGTCATTGGACTACAATGAGCAGTTCTTC,CASSMRSLDYNEQFF
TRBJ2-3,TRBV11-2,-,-,TGTGCCAGCAGCGCCTCACCCTCAGATACGCAGTATTTT,CASSASPSDTQYF
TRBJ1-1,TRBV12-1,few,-,TGTGCCAGCAGCTCCCCGAGGGACAGGGCCACTGAAGCTTTCTTT,CASSSPRDRATEAFF
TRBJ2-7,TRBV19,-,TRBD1,TGTGCCAGTAGTATCAGGGGACAGGACTACGAGCAGTACTTC,CASSIRGQDYEQYF
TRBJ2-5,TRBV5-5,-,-,TGTGCCAGCAGCTTGGGCAGACAGTACCAAGAGACCCAGTACTTC,CASSLGRQYQETQYF
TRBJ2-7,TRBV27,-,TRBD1,TGTGCCAGCAGTTCACGGGACAGGGTCTACGAGCAGTACTTC,CASSSRDRVYEQYF
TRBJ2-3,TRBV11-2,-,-,TGTGCCAGCAGCTTTCTCGGCGGGTCTGCCACAGATACGCAGTATTTT,CASSFLGGSATDTQYF
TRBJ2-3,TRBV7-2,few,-,TGTGCCAGCAGCGACACAGATACGCAGTATTTT,CASSDTDTQYF
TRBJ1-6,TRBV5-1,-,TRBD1,TGCGCCAGCAGCTTGGAGGGGACAGGCGAAAGCTCACCCCTCCACTTT,CASSLEGTGESSPLHF